This T cell receptor (beta chain) was sequenced for a study of radiation and T cells in renal cell carcinoma. CDR3 length: 14 residues. Germline V gene data show CDR1 as SGHRS and CDR2 as YFSETQ. Trimming took off 1 base at V and 3 bases at J, with 7 bases between the two ends. Generated by immunoSEQ multiplex PCR, the TCRdb table keeps only in-frame clones and is missing some. The profile shows 150,000 to 160,000 clones, 80% to 90% of them singletons. The time point was: blood 2 weeks post-SBRT. Treatment defined: 15 Gy SBRT to primary tumor, nephrectomy 4 weeks later. The genes are TRBV5-1 and TRBJ2-2; D gene unclear. Source: blood, taken from a patient whose treatment included radiotherapy and nephrectomy. This clonotype was obtained from a woman between 50 and 59 years old with renal cell carcinoma. The CDR3: CASSLPVDTGELFF. In DNA form, the CDR3 reads TGCGCCAGCAGCTTGCCAGTGGACACCGGGGAGCTGTTTTTT.